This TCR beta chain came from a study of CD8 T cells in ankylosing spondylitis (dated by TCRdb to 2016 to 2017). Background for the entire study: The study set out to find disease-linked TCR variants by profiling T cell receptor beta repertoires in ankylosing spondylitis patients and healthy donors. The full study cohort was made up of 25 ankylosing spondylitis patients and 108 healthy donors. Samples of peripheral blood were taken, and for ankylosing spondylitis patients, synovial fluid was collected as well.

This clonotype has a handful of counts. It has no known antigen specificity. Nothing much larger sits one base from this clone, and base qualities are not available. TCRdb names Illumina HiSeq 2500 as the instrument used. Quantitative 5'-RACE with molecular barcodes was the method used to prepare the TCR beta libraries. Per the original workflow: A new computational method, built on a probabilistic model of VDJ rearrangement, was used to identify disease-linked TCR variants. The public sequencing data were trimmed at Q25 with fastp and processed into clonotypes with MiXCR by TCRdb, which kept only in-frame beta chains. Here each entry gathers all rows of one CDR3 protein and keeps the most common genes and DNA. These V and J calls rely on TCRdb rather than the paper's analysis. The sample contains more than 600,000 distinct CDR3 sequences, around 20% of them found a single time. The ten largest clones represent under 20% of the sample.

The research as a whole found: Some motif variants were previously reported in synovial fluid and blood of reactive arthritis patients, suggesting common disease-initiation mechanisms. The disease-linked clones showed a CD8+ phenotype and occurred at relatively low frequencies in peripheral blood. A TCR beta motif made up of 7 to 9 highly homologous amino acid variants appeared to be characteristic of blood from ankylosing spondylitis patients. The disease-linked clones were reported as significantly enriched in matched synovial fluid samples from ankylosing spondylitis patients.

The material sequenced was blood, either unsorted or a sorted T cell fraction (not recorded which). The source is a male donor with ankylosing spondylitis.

The DNA is TGTGCCATCAGTGAGTTCCGGGAGGGCGAGCAGTACTTC. The encoded protein is CAISEFREGEQYF. The chain links TRBV10-3 with TRBJ2-7; 8 central nucleotides agree with TRBD2. The germline V gene specifies ENHRY as CDR1 and SYGVKD as CDR2. The CDR3 covers 13 residues, taking in both the cysteine and the phenylalanine. Only the CDR3 DNA stays, 39 bases, in frame from base 1. Trimming takes 1 base off V and 6 bases off J; junction bases not matched to a gene: 2.